Each of the 3 T cell receptor beta chains below was sequenced from the same sample in a study of T-cell memory formation after mild COVID-19. TCRdb re-called the 5' RACE reads through MiXCR, storing one row per CDR3 protein. This repertoire shows around 200,000 distinct CDR3 sequences, roughly 16% found once; its top ten account for more than 2%. The sample comprised PBMCs or a T cell subset sorted from them (not recorded which). The receptors were gathered from an adult woman who had mild COVID-19 (a few samples of this study predate the infection). Cell type and time point are not known.

This clonotype has just a few counts. This chain connects TRBV18 to TRBJ2-2; 7 bases match TRBD1. This CDR3 has 15 amino acids. CDR1 KGHSH and CDR2 LQKENI come from the germline V gene. The ends lost 6 bases at V and 0 bases at J; junction bases unmatched: 4. CDR3 amino acids: CASSPGQPNTGELFF. CDR3 in DNA: TGTGCCAGCTCGCCGGGACAGCCGAACACCGGGGAGCTGTTTTTT.

This clonotype was found a few times. DNA of the CDR3: TGTGCCAGCAGCTTAGATCAACCCCCGTTGGGAGAAGCTTTCTTT. This gives the protein CASSLDQPPLGEAFF. The chain is built from TRBV11-2 and TRBJ1-1, with D hard to call. Germline CDR1 reads SGHAT; CDR2 reads FQNNGV. The CDR3 consists of 15 residues. Trimming cost V 0 bases and J 8 bases, with 16 bases left between them.

J is TRBJ2-3 and V is TRBV4-3; 7 positions agree with TRBD1. Trimming at V came to 3 bases and at J to 4 bases, leaving 7 bases not matched to a gene. CDR1 and CDR2 (germline): LGHNA, YSLEER. This CDR3 is 15 amino acids long. The CDR3 protein is CASSQNGQGADTQYF. CDR3 coding DNA: TGCGCCAGCAGCCAGAACGGGCAGGGGGCAGATACGCAGTATTTT.